This entry concerns a single T cell receptor (beta chain). Its antigen is not identified. This entry comes from a study of vaccination and CD4 T cells after COVID-19. V lost 7 bases and J 4 bases, leaving 14 bases between the germline ends. The CDR3 has 14 residues. Germline-derived CDR1 and CDR2 are MNHNS and SASEGT. The Oncomine TCR Beta short-read assay sequenced DNA from cultured CD4+ T cells. TCRdb passed the PCR reads through MiXCR, listing each CDR3 protein once. The sample has about 20,000 distinct CDR3 sequences, about 68% seen once; the top ten hold 3% to 4%. The treatment denotes: roughly 11-day PBMC culture with coronavirus spike peptide pools or control peptides (ViraFEST assay).

The sequence derives from a human donor who had recovered from COVID-19. Specimen: CD4+ T cells from blood, cultured in vitro. The chain combines TRBV6-1 with TRBJ2-1, with D hard to call. Here the CDR3 DNA reads TGTGCCAGCATCCAATGGGTGGGATACAATGAGCAGTTCTTC. It specifies CASIQWVGYNEQFF.